The 12 T cell receptor beta chains below were found in one sample sequenced in a study of T cells after yellow fever vaccination. TCRdb recomputed calls from the 5' RACE reads with MiXCR, one row per CDR3 protein. The table includes about 5,800 distinct CDR3 sequences, about 6.5% detected once. Material: PBMCs, either bulk or a sorted T-cell subset (CD4+, CD8+, memory, or dextramer-sorted; not recorded which), obtained roughly 14 days after the first yellow fever vaccination. These TCRs come from a man between 18 and 35 years old who received the YFV17D yellow fever vaccine.

This clonotype showed up many times. The chain combines TRBV6-2 or TRBV6-3 with TRBJ2-2, with TRBD1 matching over 9 bases. Germline CDR1 and CDR2: MNHEY and SVGEGT. The CDR3 is 16 residues long. The ends lost 9 bases at V and 7 bases at J; junction bases unmatched: 15. The CDR3 coding sequence is TGTGCCAGTCAAGAGGCACAGGGGGCGTTTGACGGGGAGCTGTTTTTT. It encodes CASQEAQGAFDGELFF.

This clonotype was detected many times. The chain couples TRBV5-1 to TRBJ2-7; TRBD1 aligns across 7 bases. The CDR3 is 12 amino acids. The V segment lost 4 bases and the J segment 5 bases; nucleotides outside the gene matches: 3. Germline values: CDR1 SGHRS, CDR2 YFSETQ. CDR3: CASSLQGHEQYF. CDR3 in DNA: TGCGCCAGCAGCCTACAGGGGCACGAGCAGTACTTC.

This clonotype was observed many times. V usage is TRBV20-1 and J usage is TRBJ2-1, with no clear D. This CDR3 contains 15 residues. V was pared by 3 bases and J by 8 bases, with 20 bases between. CDR1 and CDR2 from the germline V gene are DFQATT and SNEGSKA (reference sequence). CDR3: CSARSGWWVSDEQFF. The CDR3 nucleotides read TGCAGTGCTAGGTCTGGCTGGTGGGTTTCGGATGAGCAGTTCTTC.

This clonotype was observed at least ten times. The chain links TRBV12-3 or TRBV12-4 to TRBJ2-1; 7 bases map to TRBD2. Trimming at V came to 0 bases and at J to 6 bases, leaving 8 bases not matched to a gene. The CDR3 length is 16 residues. The CDR3 DNA reads as TGTGCCAGCAGTTTAGCCCGAGCGGGGTATCGCAATGAGCAGTTCTTC. Amino acid sequence: CASSLARAGYRNEQFF.

This clonotype was seen repeatedly, ten times or more. This rearrangement joins TRBV2 to TRBJ1-5; the D is unclear. In germline, CDR1 is SNHLY, CDR2 FYNNEI. The CDR3 contains 15 residues. Trimming pared 0 bases from V and 1 base from J, leaving 7 bases between. The CDR3 region is CASSEAQISNQPQHF. CDR3 bases: TGTGCCAGCAGTGAAGCACAGATCAGCAATCAGCCCCAGCATTTT.

This clonotype was seen repeatedly, ten times or more. The chain is built from TRBV4-1 and TRBJ1-4, with TRBD1 identical over 10 bases. V dropped 0 bases and J dropped 8; count of bases not matched to a gene: 6. Germline CDR1 and CDR2: MGHRA and YSYEKL. The CDR3 contains 16 residues. The CDR3 spells CASSQDPGTGAEKLFF. The CDR3 DNA reads TGCGCCAGCAGCCAAGATCCCGGGACAGGGGCGGAAAAACTGTTTTTT.

This clonotype appeared many times. The chain has TRBV4-3 and TRBJ2-5; D not certain. CDR1 and CDR2 from the germline V gene are LGHNA and YSLEER. The CDR3 extends over 15 amino acids. Trimming left V 2 bases short and J 0 bases short, with 10 bases between. The CDR3 here is CASSQQNGYQETQYF. The CDR3 nucleotides read TGCGCCAGCAGCCAACAGAACGGGTACCAAGAGACCCAGTACTTC.

This clonotype was seen at least ten times. The chain has TRBV29-1 and TRBJ2-2, with TRBD2 matching 10 bases. The CDR3 loop spans 13 amino acids. The junction had 2 bases not matched to a gene; V was cut back by 3 bases and J by 7 bases. Germline V CDR1 and CDR2: SQVTM, ANQGSEA. The CDR3 loop is CSVDQRGGGELFF. DNA for the CDR3: TGCAGCGTTGACCAGCGGGGGGGCGGGGAGCTGTTTTTT.

This clonotype has a count of ten or more. V is TRBV10-3 and J is TRBJ2-5; the match to TRBD2 covers 13 bases. The CDR3 has 15 residues. Germline assignment: CDR1 ENHRY and CDR2 SYGVKD. The ends lost 4 bases at V and 2 bases at J; junction bases unmatched: 1. CDR3 sequence reads: CAISGTSGGQETQYF. CDR3 nucleotides: TGTGCCATCAGTGGGACTAGCGGGGGACAAGAGACCCAGTACTTC.

Many counts were recorded for this clonotype. J is TRBJ2-5 and V is TRBV4-2; D remains ambiguous. Germline CDR1 is LGHNA and CDR2 is YNFKEQ. The germline V and J ends were trimmed by 4 bases and 5 bases, with 14 bases remaining between them. CDR3 length: 14 residues. This CDR3 is CASSPLVFRETQYF. The CDR3 coding sequence is TGTGCCAGCAGCCCCCTAGTGTTTAGGGAGACCCAGTACTTC.

This clonotype ranks as medium-sized. This sequence joins TRBV20-1 and TRBJ2-3; possibly TRBD1 or TRBD2 for D (5 bases each). V lost 1 base, J lost 5 bases, and 16 bases lay in between. CDR3 length: 15 residues. The germline gives CDR1 DFQATT, CDR2 SNEGSKA (reference sequence). CDR3: CSARARDEGRDTQYF. As DNA, the CDR3 is TGCAGTGCTAGAGCCCGGGACGAAGGAAGAGATACGCAGTATTTT.

This clonotype was detected a few times. This chain connects TRBV18 to TRBJ1-5; D uncertain. Germline-derived CDR1 and CDR2 are KGHSH and LQKENI. Between the trimmed V and J ends, which lost 5 bases and 0 bases, there was a span of 8 bases. There are 14 residues in the CDR3. CDR3 loop: CASSGQYSNQPQHF. The CDR3 nucleotides read TGTGCCAGCTCAGGGCAGTATAGCAATCAGCCCCAGCATTTT.